This TCR beta chain stems from a study of type 1 regulatory T cells. Study-level information: T-allo10 is an in vitro-generated, Tr1-enriched CD4 T cell product specific for alloantigen.

Study observations and caveats: Type 1 regulatory T cells had a more restricted TCR repertoire than non-type 1 regulatory T cells.

Germline values: CDR1 DFQATT, CDR2 SNEGSKA (reference sequence). V dropped 4 bases and J dropped 3; count of bases not matched to a gene: 3. This CDR3 is built from 14 residues. MiXCR, applied by TCRdb to the reads, yields one record per CDR3 protein. The sample comprises approximately 42,000 distinct CDR3 sequences, about 12% of which are singletons, and over 7% rests with the top ten. This clonotype came up many times. Its antigen is not identified. The TCR was taken from a human donor in good health. Sequencing input: cultured non-Tr1 T cells, either the whole culture or a sorted T cell fraction (not recorded which). The chain couples TRBV20-1 to TRBJ2-1, with TRBD2 identical over 10 bases. DNA of the CDR3: TGCAGTGCTAAATGGACTAGCGGCTACAATGAGCAGTTCTTC. Protein product: CSAKWTSGYNEQFF.